This TCR beta chain was recorded in a study of T cell responses to AZD1222 COVID-19 vaccine listed by TCRdb under 2021. At the level of the whole study: Because spike-specific TCR depth and breadth did not differ between the two schedules, AZD1222 recipients who got a second dose at roughly 4 weeks were pooled with those who got a second dose at roughly 12 weeks. TCR sequencing was performed for 230 to 250 trial participants, of whom about 200 were given two doses of AZD1222 and 26 were given two doses of MenACWY control vaccine. Enrollment into the trials was organized by age into subgroups of 18-55, 56-69 and 70-plus years, and those subgroups contained 148, 28 and 57 TCR-sequenced participants, respectively. The paper's findings and limits, for the study overall: CD4 TCRs associated with the vaccine covered the entire spike protein, and the dominant responses were in regions 160-218 and 743-854. Because no samples from the day 14 peak response were available, repertoires could be characterized only after the peak T cell response. Reportedly, almost half of the unique spike-specific TCRs recognized epitopes lying outside the regions that are mutated in the B.1.351 and B.1.1.7 variants. Participants were mostly white British and included more females than males, and it was suggested by the authors that clonal diversity may have been underestimated. Conclusions about previously exposed vaccinees are limited, since just 6 or 7 AZD1222 recipients were seropositive for SARS-CoV-2 at baseline. After two AZD1222 doses, both the breadth and the depth of spike-specific TCRs were significantly higher than at day 0 and than in MenACWY recipients. The 56-69-year group was small, and its depth increase did not reach significance, likely because of low power.

This specimen's time point label, per the study, means: baseline before first vaccination. Vaccinee samples came from UK trials COV001 and COV002, including a single-blind randomized controlled phase 2/3 trial of AZD1222 (ChAdOx1 nCoV-19) in healthy adults. For TCRbeta chain sequencing, PBMC samples from trial participants were taken at day 0 and at day 28 after the second dose. The CDR3 regions of human TCRbeta chains were subjected to immunosequencing. Per the source publication's procedure: TCRs in the repertoires were compared against a reference library of SARS-CoV-2-specific TCRs that had been generated with the MIRA antigen-specificity platform. Breadth meant the fraction of unique TCRs that were SARS-CoV-2-associated, whereas depth meant the fraction of total T cells that were SARS-CoV-2-associated. Using the MIRA data, every spike-specific TCR was mapped to the spike region that the TCR reacted to and assigned to either a CD4 or a CD8 class. Log10-transformed breadth and depth values were compared by one-way ANOVA with Sidak's multiple comparisons tests. Here the immuneACCESS table is served through TCRdb, limited to in-frame sequences with V and J called. Missing clones are a known gap in these copies; in checked studies unresolved V genes cover under half, and the rest lacks a known reason. Clonal size and the V and J genes are those of that table, whereas D and trimming came from the DNA. The sample table shows roughly 150,000 clones, and roughly nine tenths are seen once. The ten largest clones add up to roughly 3.7% of the sample.

As for this clone: There is no known antigen for this receptor. Base qualities were left out, and no much larger clone turns up one base away.

The CDR3 goes from the cysteine to the phenylalanine over 15 residues. CDR3 DNA is the only sequence kept; it has 45 bases, read in frame from the first base. CDR1 and CDR2 are read off the germline V gene as SGHVS and FQNEAQ. V sheds 5 bases and J sheds 7 bases, leaving 18 bases between their ends. The sequence was collected from an adult in good health. The V and J genes are TRBV7-8 and TRBJ1-5; TRBD1 is a possible D gene, resting on 5 matching bases. This specimen was peripheral blood, taken on day 0 of AZD1222 vaccination. The DNA is as follows: TGTGCCAGCAGCCCCGGAGCCACAGGAGGACAGCCCCAGCATTTT. It specifies CASSPGATGGQPQHF.